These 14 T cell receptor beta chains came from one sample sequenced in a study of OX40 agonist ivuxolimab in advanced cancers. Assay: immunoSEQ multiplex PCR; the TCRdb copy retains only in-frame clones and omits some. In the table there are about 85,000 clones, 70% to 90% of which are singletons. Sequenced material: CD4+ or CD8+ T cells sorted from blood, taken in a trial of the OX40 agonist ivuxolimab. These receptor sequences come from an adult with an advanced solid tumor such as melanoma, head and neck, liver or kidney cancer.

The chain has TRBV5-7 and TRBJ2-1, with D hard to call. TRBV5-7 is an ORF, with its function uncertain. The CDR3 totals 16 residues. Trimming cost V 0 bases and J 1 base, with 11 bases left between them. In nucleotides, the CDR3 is TGTGCCAGCAGCTTGGTCCCACGGTGGTCCTACAATGAGCAGTTCTTC. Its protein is CASSLVPRWSYNEQFF.

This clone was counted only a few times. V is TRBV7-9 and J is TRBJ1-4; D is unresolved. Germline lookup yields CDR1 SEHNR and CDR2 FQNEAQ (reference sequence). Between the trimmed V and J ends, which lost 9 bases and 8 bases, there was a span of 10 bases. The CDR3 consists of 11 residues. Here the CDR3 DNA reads TGTGCCAGTCAGTTGGGAGAAAAACTGTTTTTT. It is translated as CASQLGEKLFF.

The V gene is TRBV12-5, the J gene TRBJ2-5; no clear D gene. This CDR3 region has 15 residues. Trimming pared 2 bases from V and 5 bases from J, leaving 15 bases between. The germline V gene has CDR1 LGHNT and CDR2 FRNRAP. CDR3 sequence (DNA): TGTGCTAGTGGTTTGTTCTTGGCTACCGGGGAGACCCAGTACTTC. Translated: CASGLFLATGETQYF.

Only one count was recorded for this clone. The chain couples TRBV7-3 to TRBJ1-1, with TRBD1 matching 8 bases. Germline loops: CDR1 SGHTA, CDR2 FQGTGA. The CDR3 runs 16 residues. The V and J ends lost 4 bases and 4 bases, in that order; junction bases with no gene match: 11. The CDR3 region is CASSSTRTGRSTEAFF. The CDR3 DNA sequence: TGTGCCAGCAGCTCTACCCGGACAGGGCGGAGCACTGAAGCTTTCTTT.

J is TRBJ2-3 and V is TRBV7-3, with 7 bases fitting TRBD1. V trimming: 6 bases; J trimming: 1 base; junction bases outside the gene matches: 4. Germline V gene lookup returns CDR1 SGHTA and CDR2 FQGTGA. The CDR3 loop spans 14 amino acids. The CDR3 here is CASRQGTGTDTQYF. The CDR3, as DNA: TGTGCCAGCAGACAGGGGACAGGCACAGATACGCAGTATTTT.

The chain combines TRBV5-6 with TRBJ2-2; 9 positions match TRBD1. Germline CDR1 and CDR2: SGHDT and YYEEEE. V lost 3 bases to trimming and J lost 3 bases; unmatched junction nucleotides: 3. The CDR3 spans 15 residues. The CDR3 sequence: CASSSTGGHTGELFF. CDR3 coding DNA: TGTGCCAGCAGCTCGACAGGGGGGCACACCGGGGAGCTGTTTTTT.

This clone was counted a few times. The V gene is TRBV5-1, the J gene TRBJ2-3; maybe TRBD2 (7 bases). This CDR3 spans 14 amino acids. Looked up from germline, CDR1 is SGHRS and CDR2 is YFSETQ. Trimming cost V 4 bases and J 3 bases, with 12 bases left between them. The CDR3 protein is CASSRGRGTDTQYF. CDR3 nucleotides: TGCGCCAGCAGCCGGGGGCGGGGGACAGATACGCAGTATTTT.

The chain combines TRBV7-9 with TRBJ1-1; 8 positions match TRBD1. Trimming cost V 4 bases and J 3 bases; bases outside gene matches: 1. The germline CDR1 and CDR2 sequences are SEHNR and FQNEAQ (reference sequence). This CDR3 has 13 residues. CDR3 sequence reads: CASSYRGDTEAFF. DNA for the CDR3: TGTGCCAGCAGCTACAGGGGGGACACTGAAGCTTTCTTT.

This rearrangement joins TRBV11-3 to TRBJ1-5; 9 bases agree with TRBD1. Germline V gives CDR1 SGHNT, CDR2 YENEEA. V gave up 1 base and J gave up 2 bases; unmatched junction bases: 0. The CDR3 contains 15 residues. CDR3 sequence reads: CASSLGQGGNQPQHF. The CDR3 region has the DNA TGTGCCAGCAGCTTAGGACAGGGGGGCAATCAGCCCCAGCATTTT. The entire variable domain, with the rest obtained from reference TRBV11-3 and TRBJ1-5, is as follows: EAGVVQSPRYKIIEKKQPVAFWCNPISGHNTLYWYLQNLGQGPELLIRYENEEAVDDSQLPKDRFSAERLKGVDSTLKIQPAELGDSAVYLCASSLGQGGNQPQHFGDGTRLSIL.

The CDR3 DNA sequence: TGTGCCAGCAGTGGACGGGACAGTTCGAATGAAAAACTGTTTTTT. This encodes CASSGRDSSNEKLFF. This chain uses TRBV6-6 with TRBJ1-4; TRBD1 matches 7 bases. V was clipped by 5 bases and J by 5 bases; unmatched bases: 8. This CDR3 contains 15 residues. The germline V gene encodes CDR1 MNHNY and CDR2 SVGAGI (reference sequence).

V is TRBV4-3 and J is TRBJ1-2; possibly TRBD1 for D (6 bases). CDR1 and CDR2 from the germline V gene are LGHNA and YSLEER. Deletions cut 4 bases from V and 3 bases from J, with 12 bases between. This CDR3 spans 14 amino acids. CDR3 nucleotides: TGCGCCAGCAGCCCAAAGGCAGGGGACTATGGCTACACCTTC. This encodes CASSPKAGDYGYTF.

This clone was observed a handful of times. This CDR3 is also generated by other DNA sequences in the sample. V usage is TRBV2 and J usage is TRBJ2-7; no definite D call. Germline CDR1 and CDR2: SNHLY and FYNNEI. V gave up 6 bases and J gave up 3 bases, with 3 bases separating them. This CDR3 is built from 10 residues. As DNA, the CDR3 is TGTGCCAGCAGCGACTACGAGCAGTACTTC. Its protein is CASSDYEQYF.

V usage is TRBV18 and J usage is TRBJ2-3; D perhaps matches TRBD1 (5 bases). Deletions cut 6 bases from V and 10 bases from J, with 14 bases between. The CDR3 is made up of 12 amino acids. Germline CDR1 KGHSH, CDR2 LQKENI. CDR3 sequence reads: CASSPQGLSQYF. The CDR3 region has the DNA TGTGCCAGCTCGCCCCAGGGCCTTTCGCAGTATTTT.

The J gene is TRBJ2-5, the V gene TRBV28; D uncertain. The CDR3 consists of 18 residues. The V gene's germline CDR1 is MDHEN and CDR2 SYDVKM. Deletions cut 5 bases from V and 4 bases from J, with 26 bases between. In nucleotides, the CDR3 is TGTGCCAGCAGTCCAGCACCTCTAGGATACAACCAAGGAGAGACCCAGTACTTC. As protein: CASSPAPLGYNQGETQYF.